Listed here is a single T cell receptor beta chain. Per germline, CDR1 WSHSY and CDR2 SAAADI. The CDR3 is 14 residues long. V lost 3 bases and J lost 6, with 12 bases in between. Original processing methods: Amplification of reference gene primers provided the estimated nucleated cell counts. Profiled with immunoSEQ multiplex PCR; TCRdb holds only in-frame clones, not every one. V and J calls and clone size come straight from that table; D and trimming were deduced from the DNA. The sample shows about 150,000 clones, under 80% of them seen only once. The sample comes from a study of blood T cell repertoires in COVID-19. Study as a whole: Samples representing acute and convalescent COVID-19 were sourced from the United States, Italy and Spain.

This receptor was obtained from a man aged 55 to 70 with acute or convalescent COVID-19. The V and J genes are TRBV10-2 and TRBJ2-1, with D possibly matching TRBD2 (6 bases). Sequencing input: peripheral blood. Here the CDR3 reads CASSDREWANEQFF. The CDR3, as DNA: TGCGCCAGCAGTGATCGGGAGTGGGCCAATGAGCAGTTCTTC.